A selection of T cell receptor beta chains follows, all from one sample in a study of neurological immune-mediated disorders. A single record per CDR3 protein comes from TCRdb applying MiXCR to the 5' RACE reads. The sample includes about 29,000 distinct CDR3 sequences, 9% to 15% of them seen just once. Source material: PBMCs. All receptors derive from a man aged 55-75 years in good health. The CDR3 runs from the conserved cysteine through the conserved F or W. Each record gives: clone size, J gene, D gene, V gene, CDR3 protein, CDR3 DNA. D genes are given only for firm matches. Not every row has a clone size; where given, it reads once, few, many or a size class.

clone size: many
J gene: TRBJ1-1
D gene: NA
V gene: TRBV7-3
CDR3 protein: CASSPSLSGTEAFF
CDR3 DNA: TGTGCCAGCAGCCCAAGTTTATCCGGCACTGAAGCTTTCTTT

clone size: many
J gene: TRBJ1-6
D gene: NA
V gene: TRBV15
CDR3 protein: CATSRETGTLHNSPLHF
CDR3 DNA: TGTGCCACCAGCAGAGAAACCGGGACATTGCATAATTCACCCCTCCACTTT

clone size: many
J gene: TRBJ2-6
D gene: TRBD1
V gene: TRBV29-1
CDR3 protein: CSVEKTGGASGANVLTF
CDR3 DNA: TGCAGCGTTGAAAAGACAGGGGGGGCCTCTGGGGCCAACGTCCTGACTTTC

clone size: few
J gene: TRBJ2-7
D gene: NA
V gene: TRBV15
CDR3 protein: CATSREVGSSYEQYF
CDR3 DNA: TGTGCCACCAGCAGAGAGGTGGGATCCTCCTACGAGCAGTACTTC

clone size: many
J gene: TRBJ2-5
D gene: TRBD1
V gene: TRBV29-1
CDR3 protein: CSASGTGKETQYF
CDR3 DNA: TGCAGCGCTTCCGGGACAGGGAAAGAGACCCAGTACTTC

clone size: many
J gene: TRBJ2-3
D gene: NA
V gene: TRBV5-1
CDR3 protein: CASSLRGYVEDTQYF
CDR3 DNA: TGCGCCAGCAGCTTGCGGGGATATGTGGAAGATACGCAGTATTTT

clone size: many
J gene: TRBJ2-7
D gene: NA
V gene: TRBV4-1
CDR3 protein: CASSQLKDPFTSYEQYF
CDR3 DNA: TGCGCCAGCAGCCAGCTAAAGGACCCTTTTACCTCCTACGAGCAGTACTTC

clone size: many
J gene: TRBJ2-3
D gene: TRBD2
V gene: TRBV11-2
CDR3 protein: CASSLRYLAGVTDTQYF
CDR3 DNA: TGTGCCAGCAGCTTACGCTATCTAGCGGGAGTCACAGATACGCAGTATTTT

clone size: many
J gene: TRBJ2-7
D gene: NA
V gene: TRBV6-2/TRBV6-3
CDR3 protein: CASSYFRIVPSYEQYF
CDR3 DNA: TGTGCCAGCAGTTACTTCAGGATAGTGCCTTCCTACGAGCAGTACTTC

clone size: many
J gene: TRBJ2-5
D gene: NA
V gene: TRBV6-2/TRBV6-3
CDR3 protein: CASSDPSDARPQETQYF
CDR3 DNA: TGTGCCAGCAGCGATCCGTCTGACGCCCGACCCCAAGAGACCCAGTACTTC

clone size: many
J gene: TRBJ2-3
D gene: NA
V gene: TRBV28
CDR3 protein: CASIGGSTDTQYF
CDR3 DNA: TGTGCCAGCATAGGGGGATCCACAGATACGCAGTATTTT

clone size: many
J gene: TRBJ2-7
D gene: TRBD2
V gene: TRBV27
CDR3 protein: CASSPRGGGGYEQYF
CDR3 DNA: TGTGCCAGCAGTCCACGGGGGGGAGGGGGCTACGAGCAGTACTTC

clone size: many
J gene: TRBJ2-7
D gene: TRBD2
V gene: TRBV29-1
CDR3 protein: CSVSAGDFYEQYF
CDR3 DNA: TGCAGCGTTTCGGCGGGAGACTTCTACGAGCAGTACTTC

clone size: NA
J gene: TRBJ2-1
D gene: TRBD1
V gene: TRBV15
CDR3 protein: CATSSERTGRINEQFF
CDR3 DNA: TGTGCCACCAGCAGCGAGCGGACAGGGCGGATCAATGAGCAGTTCTTC

clone size: NA
J gene: TRBJ1-1
D gene: NA
V gene: TRBV7-9
CDR3 protein: CTSTFRQGTEAFF
CDR3 DNA: TGTACCAGCACCTTCCGTCAGGGCACTGAAGCTTTCTTT

clone size: NA
J gene: TRBJ2-5
D gene: NA
V gene: TRBV27
CDR3 protein: CASSLIFGGRPGETQYF
CDR3 DNA: TGTGCCAGCAGTTTAATTTTTGGGGGGCGTCCTGGGGAGACCCAGTACTTC

clone size: many
J gene: TRBJ2-7
D gene: NA
V gene: TRBV4-3
CDR3 protein: CASSQVLGASYEQYF
CDR3 DNA: TGCGCCAGCAGCCAGGTCCTCGGGGCATCCTACGAGCAGTACTTC

clone size: many
J gene: TRBJ2-2
D gene: NA
V gene: TRBV5-6
CDR3 protein: CASSQVGGELFF
CDR3 DNA: TGTGCCAGCAGCCAGGTCGGCGGGGAGCTGTTTTTT

clone size: many
J gene: TRBJ2-7
D gene: NA
V gene: TRBV4-3
CDR3 protein: CASSPRYGFSGTTYEQYF
CDR3 DNA: TGCGCCAGCAGCCCAAGATACGGATTTAGCGGCACTACCTACGAGCAGTACTTC

clone size: many
J gene: TRBJ2-7
D gene: TRBD2
V gene: TRBV3-1
CDR3 protein: CASSQGIQRGTYF
CDR3 DNA: TGTGCCAGCAGCCAAGGGATCCAGCGGGGTACCTACTTC

clone size: many
J gene: TRBJ1-2
D gene: NA
V gene: TRBV10-2
CDR3 protein: CASSESTKETANYGYTF
CDR3 DNA: TGCGCCAGCAGTGAGTCGACTAAGGAGACAGCTAACTATGGCTACACCTTC

clone size: many
J gene: TRBJ2-5
D gene: TRBD2
V gene: TRBV27
CDR3 protein: CASIRRGSSGEQETQYF
CDR3 DNA: TGTGCCAGCATCCGGCGGGGGAGTAGCGGGGAACAAGAGACCCAGTACTTC